Reported below is one TCR beta chain. What this receptor recognizes is not known. With a mouse as the source, gene names and germline sequences are drawn from the mouse. The sequence runs out 1 residue before the end of the CDR3; the remainder is reconstructed from the germline J gene. Per the germline V gene (reference sequence), FNHDT is the CDR1 and SITEND is the CDR2. V loses 1 base, J loses 1 base, and the germline ends lie 5 bases apart. The cysteine opens and the phenylalanine closes a CDR3 of 13 amino acids. The 36 bases shown cover part of the CDR3, and their frame starts at base 1. The record originates from a study of tissue T cells after allogeneic stem cell transplantation (dated by TCRdb to between 2021 and 2024). A note on the overall study: TCR beta repertoires were profiled across many tissues obtained from research autopsies of patients with and without GVHD, as well as in mouse models of GVHD. The human arm was conducted as a prospective observational study, and neither blinding nor randomization was performed.

Study-wide conclusions, independent of this receptor: Within patients, how anatomically similar tissues were was a major factor shaping TCR repertoire composition, regardless of disease or transplant status. Blood and spleen T cells captured only a limited portion of the TCR repertoire detected in tissues, in both patients and mice. Which tissue TCRs were alloreactive or antigen-specific was not determined in the study, and some of the clones might have been host cells that persisted. Not many T cell clones showed up in more than one patient, yet clustering based on motifs uncovered repertoire signatures that were shared across patients in a tissue-specific way. Sampling depth was acknowledged as a limitation, and the patient cohort was both small and clinically heterogeneous.

Libraries came from the immunoSEQ multiplex PCR assay. Adaptive Biotechnologies performed TCRbeta CDR3 sequencing at survey depth and reported CDR3 sequences, V/J genes, productive frequency, and template counts. Amplification of TCR beta CDR3 regions started from genomic DNA instead of RNA. Processing in the source paper ran as follows. Pairwise repertoire overlap between tissues was quantified with Jensen-Shannon divergence, where 1 means complete divergence and 0 identical. Based on pairwise JSD values, tissues were grouped by single-linkage agglomerative hierarchical clustering, and the results were shown as dendrograms. GLIPH2 was run on all patient samples with simulation_depth 1000, kmer_min_depth 3 and cdr3_length_cutoff 8, and groups with more than two unique CDR3s were retained. A standardized tissue-overlap score was generated by extrapolating Jaccard GLIPH-group overlap across patients to a standard repertoire size of 1000 clones. Linear mixed-effect models, with tissue included as a fixed effect and individual included as a random effect, were used to assess associations of diversity with clinical or experimental variables. Entries here come from immuneACCESS through TCRdb and include only in-frame sequences with V and J called. Some clones fail to appear in such tables; in the studies checked, an unresolved V gene covers under half of the shortfall, and the cause of the remainder is unknown. V and J calls and clone size are as listed in that table; D and trimming were resolved from the DNA. In all, the sample holds roughly 50,000 clones, and 73% of those were seen once. The ten biggest clones cover 0.5% to 0.6% of the sample.

This TCR came from a pool of C57BL/6 mice in good health. The rearrangement joined TRBV19 to TRBJ1-1, with no reliable assignment of the D segment. Specimen: sorted cells pooled from one or two spleens. The CDR3 protein is CASSIYGNTEVFF. The sequenced part of the CDR3 DNA is TGTGCCAGCAGTATATACGGAAACACAGAAGTCTTC. Outside the CDR3, residues come from the reference TRBV19 and TRBJ1-1 proteins, so the full variable domain is: GGIITQTPKFLIGQEGQKLTLKCQQNFNHDTMYWYRQDSGKGLRLIYYSITENDLQKGDLSEGYDASREKKSSFSLTVTSAQKNEMAVFLCASSIYGNTEVFFGKGTRLTVV.